One sample yielded the 14 T cell receptor beta chains listed below, sequenced in a study of blood T cell repertoires in COVID-19 (dated by TCRdb to about 2020). The library relied on the immunoSEQ multiplex PCR assay. TCRdb took this table from immuneACCESS and kept in-frame rearrangements with V and J called. Such tables lack part of the clones; where checked against another copy, unresolved V genes explain under half of the gap, and the rest is unexplained. The sample data list a few hundred thousand clones, and about 88% of these were observed just once. 3.6% of the sample lies in the top ten. The sequenced sample consisted of peripheral blood. The receptors were gathered from a man aged 18 to 30 with active or convalescent COVID-19.

The V call is TRBV10-2, the J call TRBJ1-2; 10 nucleotides agree with TRBD1. Germline V gene data show CDR1 as WSHSY and CDR2 as SAAADI. This CDR3 is built from 15 residues. Trimming at V came to 7 bases and at J to 4 bases, leaving 9 bases not matched to a gene. CDR3 region: CASTSDRGPGYGYTF. The DNA of the CDR3 is TGCGCCAGCACTTCAGACAGGGGGCCGGGCTATGGCTACACCTTC.

The chain has TRBV9 and TRBJ2-2, with D tentatively TRBD2 (5 bases). Germline CDR1 reads SGDLS; CDR2 reads YYNGEE. V was pared by 8 bases and J by 4 bases, with 9 bases between. This CDR3 has 12 residues. The CDR3 protein is CASTRGTGELFF. CDR3 nucleotide sequence: TGTGCCAGTACTAGAGGCACCGGGGAGCTGTTTTTT.

The chain couples TRBV19 to TRBJ1-4; D remains unclear. There are 16 residues in the CDR3. In germline, CDR1 is LNHDA, CDR2 SQIVND (reference sequence). The V end lost 1 base, the J end lost 5 bases, and 14 bases lay between the germline ends. The DNA for the CDR3 is TGTGCCAGTAGTATAGCGGCTCCCGAGGAGAATGAAAAACTGTTTTTT. Translation gives CASSIAAPEENEKLFF.

The J gene is TRBJ2-7, the V gene TRBV27, with 10 bases identical to TRBD2. The CDR3 extends over 14 amino acids. Unmatched junction bases numbered 2, after V lost 4 bases and J lost 2 bases. CDR1 is MNHEY and CDR2 is SMNVEV in the germline V gene (reference sequence). CDR3 coding DNA: TGTGCCAGCAGTTCAGCGGGGGGGCCCTACGAGCAGTACTTC. Amino acids: CASSSAGGPYEQYF.

This chain uses TRBV4-1 with TRBJ1-1; the D gene is possibly TRBD1 (6 bases). Trimming removed 0 bases at V and 4 bases at J, with 9 bases between. CDR3 length: 14 amino acids. Per germline, CDR1 MGHRA and CDR2 YSYEKL. CDR3 sequence: CASSQETRGTEAFF. The CDR3, as DNA: TGCGCCAGCAGCCAAGAGACCAGGGGCACTGAAGCTTTCTTT.

The V and J genes are TRBV25-1 and TRBJ1-4; unclear D gene. The germline V gene encodes CDR1 MGHDK and CDR2 SYGVNS. Trimming took off 1 base at V and 0 bases at J, with 6 bases between the two ends. The CDR3 sequence is 15 residues long. The CDR3 bases are TGTGCCAGCAGTGAATCCCATGCAACTAATGAAAAACTGTTTTTT. Its translation: CASSESHATNEKLFF.

The V and J genes are TRBV4-2 and TRBJ2-3; a possible D gene is TRBD1 (6 bases). Germline V gene sequence: CDR1 LGHNA, CDR2 YNFKEQ. V was pared by 3 bases and J by 1 base, with 11 bases between. CDR3 length: 15 residues. CDR3 DNA sequence: TGTGCCAGCAGCCACCGGGACACCCGCACAGATACGCAGTATTTT. It specifies CASSHRDTRTDTQYF.

For the CDR3, the DNA is TGTGCCAGCAGCCCAGTTGGACAGGGTAGCTCCTACGAGCAGTACTTC. It is translated as CASSPVGQGSSYEQYF. The V call is TRBV25-1, the J call TRBJ2-7; 8 bases map to TRBD1. Germline V gene sequence: CDR1 MGHDK, CDR2 SYGVNS. Losses at the gene ends were 6 bases for V and 0 bases for J; bases not matched to a gene: 10. The CDR3 is made up of 16 amino acids.

This chain joins TRBV6-5 and TRBJ2-7, with 7 bases fitting TRBD1. V shed 4 bases, J shed 6 bases, and the junction held 9 bases outside the gene matches. There are 14 residues in the CDR3. Germline V gives CDR1 MNHEY, CDR2 SVGAGI. CDR3 sequence (DNA): TGTGCCAGCAGTTTGGACAGGTTGACAGCCGAGCAGTACTTC. As protein: CASSLDRLTAEQYF.

The rearrangement uses TRBV6-5 and TRBJ2-2, with a weak D call TRBD1 (5 bases). Germline lookup yields CDR1 MNHEY and CDR2 SVGAGI. V lost 8 bases and J 6 bases, leaving 16 bases between the germline ends. The CDR3 consists of 14 residues. The CDR3 loop is CASWGRRLSGELFF. CDR3 coding DNA: TGTGCCAGCTGGGGCAGAAGACTTTCCGGGGAGCTGTTTTTT.

This clone has only a few counts. This chain uses TRBV6-4 with TRBJ2-1; 13 bases are a match to TRBD2. Losses at the gene ends were 0 bases for V and 6 bases for J; bases not matched to a gene: 2. CDR1 is MRHNA and CDR2 is SNTAGT in the germline V gene. This CDR3 spans 16 amino acids. The CDR3 nucleotides are TGTGCCAGCAGTGACTCCGGGACTAGCGGGGTCAATGAGCAGTTCTTC. This gives the protein CASSDSGTSGVNEQFF.

This chain connects TRBV18 to TRBJ2-5, with D perhaps TRBD2 (7 bases). The CDR3 has 16 amino acids. Germline V gene lookup returns CDR1 KGHSH and CDR2 LQKENI. Trimming pared 3 bases from V and 5 bases from J, leaving 19 bases between. The CDR3 nucleotides read TGTGCCAGCTCACCGGCGAGAAGGGGGGGTCAGGAGACCCAGTACTTC. This codes for CASSPARRGGQETQYF.

The chain joins TRBV5-1 to TRBJ1-2, with a possible D match to TRBD1 (5 bases). Germline V gene sequence: CDR1 SGHRS, CDR2 YFSETQ. Trimming shortened V by 0 bases and J by 7 bases, and 16 bases separated the two germline ends. The CDR3 spans 15 residues. The CDR3 region is CASSLEWGEGLGYTF. The CDR3 DNA reads TGCGCCAGCAGCTTGGAGTGGGGGGAGGGCCTTGGCTACACCTTC.

The chain carries TRBV2 and TRBJ1-5; 10 bases line up with TRBD1. The germline V gene has CDR1 SNHLY and CDR2 FYNNEI. The CDR3 sequence is 15 residues long. J gave up 4 bases and V 6 bases, and 6 bases lay outside the gene matches. In DNA form, the CDR3 reads TGTGCCAGCAGGACCGGGACAGGGGAAAATCAGCCCCAGCATTTT. Protein sequence: CASRTGTGENQPQHF.